This T cell receptor beta chain was recovered during a study of shared clonotypes between healthy human individuals (dated by TCRdb to about 2020). About the study as a whole: Two women and a few men aged 18 to 49 years were included in the cohort. Per donor, leukapheresis produced somewhere between about 0.9 and 9.5 billion PBMCs. For each donor, three plates each were used for CD4 naive and CD4 memory, two plates were used for CD8 naive, and one plate was used for CD8 memory. To estimate repertoire size and how much clonotypes are shared between individuals, the study performed deep sequencing of blood TCR repertoires from about 5 healthy adults. To increase sequencing depth and limit assay-specific biases, TCR repertoire library preparation and sequencing were carried out by different laboratories using diverse techniques. Overall results and qualifications from the work: Sampling was restricted to blood, and TCR repertoires in tissues likely differ from the TCR repertoires found in blood. Pairwise subsampling led to the expectation that sequencing depth would affect the degree of clonotype sharing among donors. Larger estimated clonotype richness was generally found for naive subsets than for memory subsets. About 5% of naive CD4, 3% to 3.5% of naive CD8, approximately 2.2% of memory CD4, and 0.35% to 0.4% of memory CD8 clonotypes were shared across several donors. Because the study included only a small number of donors, the genetic and exposure-history diversity represented was limited. Rarefaction of sorted-subset datasets indicated incomplete sequencing despite the large sequencing depth. Clonotypes shared by all four sorted-subset donors showed higher generation probabilities than non-shared clonotypes.

Using the deep immunoSEQ assay, multiplex PCR amplified TCR CDR3 regions from genomic DNA. Extracted genomic DNA from each cell subset was distributed evenly across all wells of several immunoSEQ 96-well plates, and each plate was treated as a replicate. For sorted subsets, each replicate PCR was loaded with about 0.2 ug genomic DNA, equivalent to some 31,000 T cell genomes. Purified libraries were quantified with a Qubit 3.0 fluorometer, sized on a Bioanalyzer 2100, and re-quantified with the KAPA Library Quantification kit. Each immunoSEQ 96-well plate was sequenced on its own single-read 150-cycle Illumina NextSeq 550 flow cell. The study's processing was this. Because the immunoSEQ output held only junctional sequences and lacked quality scores, the filtering could not match the filtering applied to full-length reads. To assign V/J genes and CDR3, sequences were annotated against IMGT germline references using PyIR, a Python wrapper for IgBLAST v1.9. Any read was removed if the V/J assignment was weak (E-value above 1e-6), the CDR3 was missing, or the read contained stop codons, out-of-frame junctions, or ambiguous translated residues. A V3J clonotype was defined by an identical inferred V gene, J gene, and CDR3 amino acid sequence. To compute the percentage overlap between repertoires, the number of shared unique clonotypes was divided by the size of the smaller repertoire. Repertoire richness was assessed with RTK rarefaction, the Chao1 estimator, and Recon v2.1 estimates of unobserved clonotypes. Generation probabilities were computed with OLGA for all TCRbeta clonotypes obtained by the gDNA method from a handful of donors. TCRdb limited this immuneACCESS table to in-frame rearrangements with V and J called. A share of clones is missing; checked studies link under half to unresolved V genes, and the rest is unexplained. The V and J calls and clone size come from that table; D and trimming were worked out from the DNA. The sample table shows some 1 million clones, and approximately 70% are seen once. 1.5% of the sample is in the top ten clones.

From a lookup of the germline V gene (reference sequence), CDR1 and CDR2 are MNHNY and SVGAGI. The V end loses 5 bases and the J end loses 4 bases, and a stretch of 15 bases separates them. Its CDR3 holds 15 amino acids, cysteine through phenylalanine. CDR3 DNA is the only sequence kept; it has 45 bases, read in frame from the first base. About this clone: Which antigen it targets is not known. Base qualities are not recorded, but no much larger clone differs from it by a single base.

Donors were healthy HIV-negative adults with no recently reported acute infections or vaccinations. Every donor was a Caucasian adult residing in Nashville, Tennessee, USA. CD4+ T cells were enriched by magnetic negative selection, after which naive cells were positively selected on CD45RA and the negative fraction was taken as the memory subset. After blood collection by leukapheresis, PBMCs were isolated using Ficoll-Histopaque density gradient centrifugation and then cryopreserved in the vapor phase of liquid nitrogen. Analytical flow cytometry was used to check the purity and quantity of every magnetically sorted T cell population. From each sorted fraction, genomic DNA was isolated and quantified by UV absorbance on a Nanodrop 2000c.

The material sequenced was memory CD4+ T cells sorted from blood. The cell subset or site label, as the study defines it: CD45RA-negative fraction. The chain links TRBV6-6 with TRBJ2-1, with the D segment identity uncertain. This TCR was sampled from a man between 18 and 35 years old in good health. At the DNA level, the sequence is TGTGCCAGCAGTAACCCTCCGAGAGGATACAATGAGCAGTTCTTC. This yields the protein CASSNPPRGYNEQFF.